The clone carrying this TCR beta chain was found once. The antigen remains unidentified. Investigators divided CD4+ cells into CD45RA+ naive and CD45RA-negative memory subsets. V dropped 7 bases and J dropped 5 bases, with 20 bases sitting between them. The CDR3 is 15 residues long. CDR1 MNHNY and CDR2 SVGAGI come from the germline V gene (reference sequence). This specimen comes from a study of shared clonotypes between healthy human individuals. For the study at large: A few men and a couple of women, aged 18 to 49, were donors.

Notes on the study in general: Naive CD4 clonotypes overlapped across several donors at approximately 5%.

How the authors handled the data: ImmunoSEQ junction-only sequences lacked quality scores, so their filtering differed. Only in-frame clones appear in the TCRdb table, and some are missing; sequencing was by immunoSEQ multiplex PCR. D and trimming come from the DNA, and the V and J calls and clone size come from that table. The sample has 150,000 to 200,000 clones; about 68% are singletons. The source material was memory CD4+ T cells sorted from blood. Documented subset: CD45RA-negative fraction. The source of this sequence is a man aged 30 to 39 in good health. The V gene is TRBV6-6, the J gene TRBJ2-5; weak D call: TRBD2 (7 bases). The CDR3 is CASTRGRGRRETQYF. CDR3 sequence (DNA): TGTGCCAGCACCAGGGGTCGCGGGAGACGGGAGACCCAGTACTTC.